A single sample gave rise to the 15 T cell receptor beta chains below, sequenced in a study of T cell changes during pregnancy in multiple sclerosis. Sequencing was performed with immunoSEQ multiplex PCR; in TCRdb, only in-frame clones are kept and a portion is missing. The data hold roughly 70,000 clones, with about 85% observed a single time. The sample here was peripheral blood, taken before pregnancy. The origin of the receptors is a female donor with multiple sclerosis, enrolled in a pregnancy study.

The chain combines TRBV6-5 with TRBJ2-7, with 7 bases identical to TRBD1. CDR1 MNHEY and CDR2 SVGAGI come from the germline V gene. CDR3 length: 14 amino acids. V was clipped by 5 bases and J by 3 bases; unmatched bases: 7. The CDR3 sequence: CASSRFRDSYEQYF. As DNA, the CDR3 is TGTGCCAGCAGTCGATTCCGGGACAGCTACGAGCAGTACTTC.

The V call is TRBV13, the J call TRBJ1-2; 8 bases agree with TRBD1. CDR1 is PRHDT and CDR2 is FYEKMQ in the germline V gene (reference sequence). J gave up 4 bases and V 2 bases, and 9 bases lay outside the gene matches. The CDR3 runs to 16 residues. The CDR3 spells CASSLKVQGASYGYTF. The CDR3 bases are TGTGCCAGCAGCTTAAAAGTCCAGGGGGCCTCCTATGGCTACACCTTC.

The V gene is TRBV6-5, the J gene TRBJ1-6; no firm D call. V lost 7 bases, J lost 7 bases, and 11 bases lay in between. This CDR3 region has 13 residues. Germline lookup yields CDR1 MNHEY and CDR2 SVGAGI. The CDR3 nucleotides are TGTGCCAGCAAACGCACAGTAAATTCACCCCTCCACTTT. Translating gives CASKRTVNSPLHF.

V gene TRBV4-3 combines with J gene TRBJ2-2; 7 bases map to TRBD2. This CDR3 region has 16 residues. J gave up 1 base and V 4 bases, and 6 bases lay outside the gene matches. Germline CDR1 LGHNA, CDR2 YSLEER. In nucleotides, the CDR3 is TGCGCCAGCAGCCCCCGAAGCGGGGTGAACACCGGGGAGCTGTTTTTT. It yields the protein CASSPRSGVNTGELFF.

The CDR3 loop reads CASRGMDSYSGNTIYF. CDR3 in DNA: TGTGCCAGCAGAGGGATGGACAGCTACTCTGGAAACACCATATATTTT. The chain is built from TRBV2 and TRBJ1-3, with D possibly TRBD1 on 6 matching bases. There are 16 residues in the CDR3. V was cut by 6 bases and J by 0 bases, with 15 bases left in between. In germline, CDR1 is SNHLY, CDR2 FYNNEI.

The genes are TRBV11-3 and TRBJ2-1; 7 nucleotides match TRBD1. Trimming removed 5 bases from V and 5 bases from J; junction bases left unmatched: 3. Germline values: CDR1 SGHNT, CDR2 YENEEA. CDR3 size: 13 residues. This chain's CDR3 is CASSGDSDNEQFF. The CDR3 coding sequence is TGTGCCAGCAGCGGGGACAGCGACAATGAGCAGTTCTTC.

This sequence joins TRBV30 and TRBJ1-4; D unclear. The CDR3 is 14 residues long. Germline CDR1 is GTSNPN and CDR2 is SVGIG (reference sequence). Trimming took 4 bases from V and 5 from J, leaving 14 bases between them. CDR3 DNA sequence: TGTGCCTGGACAGGACCGGGCGGGAATGAAAAACTGTTTTTT. Protein: CAWTGPGGNEKLFF. Filled out from reference TRBV30 and TRBJ1-4, the complete variable domain reads SQTIHQWPATLVQPVGSPLSLECTVEGTSNPNLYWYRQAAGRGLQLLFYSVGIGQISSEVPQNLSASRPQDRQFILSSKKLLLSDSGFYLCAWTGPGGNEKLFFGSGTQLSVL.

The V gene is TRBV19, the J gene TRBJ2-4, with 9 bases matching TRBD2. The CDR3 covers 15 residues. Germline CDR1 and CDR2: LNHDA and SQIVND (reference sequence). Trimming cost V 4 bases and J 12 bases; bases outside gene matches: 13. CDR3 region: CASSKRTSVGEDQYF. The CDR3 DNA reads as TGTGCCAGTAGTAAAAGGACTAGCGTGGGAGAAGATCAGTACTTC.

The chain couples TRBV30 to TRBJ2-1, with 7 bases lining up with TRBD2. J lost 4 bases, V lost 5 bases, and 8 bases had no gene match. The CDR3 consists of 14 residues. The V gene's germline CDR1 is GTSNPN and CDR2 SVGIG (reference sequence). CDR3 residues: CAWELAGTYNEQFF. The DNA for the CDR3 is TGTGCCTGGGAATTAGCGGGTACTTACAATGAGCAGTTCTTC.

This clone has only one observation. The chain combines TRBV7-2 with TRBJ1-2; D gene ambiguous. The V end lost 2 bases, the J end lost 7 bases, and 8 bases lay between the germline ends. Germline V lookup: CDR1 SGHTA, CDR2 FQGNSA. This CDR3 spans 12 amino acids. CDR3 amino acids: CASSLRSSGYTF. For the CDR3, the DNA is TGTGCCAGCAGCTTACGGTCTAGTGGCTACACCTTC.

This chain uses TRBV6-1 with TRBJ1-2; D is possibly TRBD1 (6 bases). Trimming took 10 bases from V and 4 from J, leaving 16 bases between them. The CDR3 loop spans 13 amino acids. CDR1 is MNHNS, CDR2 SASEGT, per germline. The CDR3 sequence is CATEKRDIYGYTF. In DNA form, the CDR3 reads TGTGCCACAGAAAAGAGGGACATCTATGGCTACACCTTC.

The chain combines TRBV5-1 with TRBJ1-3, with D hard to call. Trimming left V 4 bases short and J 0 bases short, with 26 bases between. Per germline, CDR1 SGHRS and CDR2 YFSETQ. The CDR3 runs 20 residues. The CDR3 region is CASSQLAAGIDQTSGNTIYF. The CDR3 bases are TGCGCCAGCAGCCAACTTGCCGCGGGGATTGATCAAACCTCTGGAAACACCATATATTTT. The variable domain in full, with the rest retrieved from reference TRBV5-1 and TRBJ1-3, is KAGVTQTPRYLIKTRGQQVTLSCSPISGHRSVSWYQQTPGQGLQFLFEYFSETQRNKGNFPGRFSGRQFSNSRSEMNVSTLELGDSALYLCASSQLAAGIDQTSGNTIYFGEGSWLTVV.

The rearrangement links TRBV7-6 to TRBJ2-7, with D perhaps matching TRBD1 (5 bases). The CDR3 loop spans 15 amino acids. Deletions cut 1 base from V and 2 bases from J, with 12 bases between. Per the germline V gene, CDR1 is SGHVS and CDR2 is FNYEAQ. The CDR3 is CASSLDPGNPYEQYF. The CDR3 region has the DNA TGTGCCAGCAGCTTAGACCCAGGGAACCCCTACGAGCAGTACTTC.

The chain combines TRBV30 with TRBJ2-7; D is ambiguous. Germline assignment: CDR1 GTSNPN and CDR2 SVGIG (reference sequence). Trimming pared 5 bases from V and 3 bases from J, leaving 8 bases between. The CDR3 runs to 11 residues. The CDR3 DNA reads TGTGCCTGGGGCCATGACTACGAGCAGTACTTC. Its translation: CAWGHDYEQYF.

The chain combines TRBV7-2 with TRBJ2-1; 12 positions agree with TRBD2. This CDR3 has 16 residues. The J segment lost 6 bases and the V segment lost 1 base, leaving 4 bases of the junction unmatched. Per the germline V gene, CDR1 is SGHTA and CDR2 is FQGNSA. CDR3 coding DNA: TGTGCCAGCAGCTTAGGGGCGACTAGCGGGAGCAATGAGCAGTTCTTC. Protein: CASSLGATSGSNEQFF.